This T cell receptor beta chain was identified in a study of cytomegalovirus exposure and HLA in healthy donors. Worth noting for this clone: Its target is not known.

This PCR relied on a set of 60 Vbeta primers and 13 Jbeta primers. The repertoire was sequenced with immunoSEQ multiplex PCR; TCRdb's copy has only in-frame clones and lacks some. The sample has under 150,000 clones; over 75% are singletons. The CDR3 totals 14 residues. In germline, CDR1 is KGHSH, CDR2 LQKENI. With V trimmed by 6 bases and J by 2 bases, 3 bases remained unmatched. Points from the study as a whole: A missense DCLRE1C variant was associated with V- and J-gene trimming of TCR beta chains in a later analysis, and an independent cohort replicated the association.

These donors counted as nominally healthy when sampled, but unrecorded immune exposures were likely. The chain combines TRBV18 with TRBJ1-5, with 8 positions matching TRBD1. This TCR came from a male donor in good health and CMV-seronegative. Sequenced material: PBMCs. Here the CDR3 reads CASSPGQGNQPQHF. CDR3 DNA sequence: TGTGCCAGCTCGCCGGGACAGGGCAATCAGCCCCAGCATTTT.